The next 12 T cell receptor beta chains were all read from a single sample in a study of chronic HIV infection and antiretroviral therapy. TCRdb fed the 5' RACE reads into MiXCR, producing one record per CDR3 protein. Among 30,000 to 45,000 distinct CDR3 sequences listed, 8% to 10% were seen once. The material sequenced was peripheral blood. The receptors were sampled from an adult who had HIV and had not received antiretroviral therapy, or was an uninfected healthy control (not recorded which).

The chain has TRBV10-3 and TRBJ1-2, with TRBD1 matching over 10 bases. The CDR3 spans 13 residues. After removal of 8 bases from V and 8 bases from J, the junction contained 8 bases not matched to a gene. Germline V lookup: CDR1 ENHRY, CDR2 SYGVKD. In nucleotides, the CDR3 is TGTGCCATCGCCCCCGGGACAGGGGACGGCTACACCTTC. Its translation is CAIAPGTGDGYTF.

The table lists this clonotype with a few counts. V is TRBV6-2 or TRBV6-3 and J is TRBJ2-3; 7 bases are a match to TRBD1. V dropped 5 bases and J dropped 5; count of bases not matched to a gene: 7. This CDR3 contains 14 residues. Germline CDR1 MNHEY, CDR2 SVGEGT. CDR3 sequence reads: CASSPRGRGDTQYF. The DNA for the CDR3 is TGTGCCAGCAGTCCGAGGGGGCGCGGAGATACGCAGTATTTT.

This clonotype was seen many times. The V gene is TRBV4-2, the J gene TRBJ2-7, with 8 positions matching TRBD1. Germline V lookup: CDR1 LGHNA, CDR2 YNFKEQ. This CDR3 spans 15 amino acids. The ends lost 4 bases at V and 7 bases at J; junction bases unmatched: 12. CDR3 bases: TGTGCCAGCAGCCTTCGACAGGGGAGTTTGGGAGAGCAGTACTTC. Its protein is CASSLRQGSLGEQYF.

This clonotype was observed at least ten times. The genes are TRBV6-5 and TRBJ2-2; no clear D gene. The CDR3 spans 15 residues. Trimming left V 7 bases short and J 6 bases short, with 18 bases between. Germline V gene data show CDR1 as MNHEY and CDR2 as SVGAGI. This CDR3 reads CASTIRWGSAGELFF. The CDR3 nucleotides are TGTGCCAGCACCATCCGATGGGGTTCGGCCGGGGAGCTGTTTTTT.

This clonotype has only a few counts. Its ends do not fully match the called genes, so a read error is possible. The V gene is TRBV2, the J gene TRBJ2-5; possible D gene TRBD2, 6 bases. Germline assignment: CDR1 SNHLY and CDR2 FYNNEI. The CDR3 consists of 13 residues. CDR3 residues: CASSEDGGKTQYF. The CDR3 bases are TGTGCCAGCAGCGAAGACGGGGGAAAGACCCAGTACTTC. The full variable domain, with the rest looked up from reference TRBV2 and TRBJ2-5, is EPEVTQTPSHQVTQMGQEVILRCVPISNHLYFYWYRQILGQKVEFLVSFYNNEISEKSEIFDDQFSVERPDGSNFTLKIRSTKLEDSAMYFCASSEDGGKTQYFGPGTRLLVL.

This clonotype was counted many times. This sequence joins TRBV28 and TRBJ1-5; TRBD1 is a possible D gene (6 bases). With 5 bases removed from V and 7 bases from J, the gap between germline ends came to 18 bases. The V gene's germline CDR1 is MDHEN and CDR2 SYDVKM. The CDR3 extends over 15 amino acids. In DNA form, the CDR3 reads TGTGCCAGCAGTCTAAGCCTGACAGGCTCCCAGCCCCAGCATTTT. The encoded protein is CASSLSLTGSQPQHF.

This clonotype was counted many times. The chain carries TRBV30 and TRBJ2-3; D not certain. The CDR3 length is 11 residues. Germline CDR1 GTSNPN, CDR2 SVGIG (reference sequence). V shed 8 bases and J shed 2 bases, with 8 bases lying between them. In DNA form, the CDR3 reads TGTGCCAGAGAGGTCACAGATACGCAGTATTTT. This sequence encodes CAREVTDTQYF.

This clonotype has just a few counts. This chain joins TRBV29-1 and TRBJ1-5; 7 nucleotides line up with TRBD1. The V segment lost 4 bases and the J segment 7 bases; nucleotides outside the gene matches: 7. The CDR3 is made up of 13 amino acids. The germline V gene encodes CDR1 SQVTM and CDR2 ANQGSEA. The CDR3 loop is CSVVTGKGQPQHF. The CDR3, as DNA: TGCAGCGTTGTGACAGGGAAGGGCCAGCCCCAGCATTTT.

This chain's CDR3 is CASSQGQGDTEAFF. The DNA of the CDR3 is TGCGCCAGCAGCCAGGGACAGGGGGACACTGAAGCTTTCTTT. The chain recombines TRBV5-1 with TRBJ1-1, with 11 nucleotides matching TRBD1. Germline values: CDR1 SGHRS, CDR2 YFSETQ. The CDR3 runs to 14 residues. J was trimmed by 3 bases and V by 4 bases; bases with no gene match: 2.

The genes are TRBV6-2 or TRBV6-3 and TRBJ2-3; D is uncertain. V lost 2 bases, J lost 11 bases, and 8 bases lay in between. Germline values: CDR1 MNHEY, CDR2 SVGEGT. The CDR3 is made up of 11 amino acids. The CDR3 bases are TGTGCCAGCAGTTACGAAAGGGAGCAGTATTTT. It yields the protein CASSYEREQYF.

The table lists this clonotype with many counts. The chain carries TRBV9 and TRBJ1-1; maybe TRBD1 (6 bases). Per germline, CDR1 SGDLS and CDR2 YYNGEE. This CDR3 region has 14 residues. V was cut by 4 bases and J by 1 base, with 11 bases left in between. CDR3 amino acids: CASSLDSRNTEAFF. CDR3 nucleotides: TGTGCCAGCAGCTTGGACAGCCGGAACACTGAAGCTTTCTTT.

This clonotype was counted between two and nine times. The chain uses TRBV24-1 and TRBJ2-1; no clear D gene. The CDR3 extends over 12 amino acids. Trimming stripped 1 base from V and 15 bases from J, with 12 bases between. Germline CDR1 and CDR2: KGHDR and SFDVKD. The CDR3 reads CATSDLDPKRFF. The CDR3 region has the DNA TGTGCCACCAGTGATTTAGACCCGAAGCGGTTCTTC.